Listed here are 8 T cell receptor beta chains from one sample, sequenced in a study of response to subunit inactivated influenza vaccine. A single record per CDR3 protein comes from TCRdb applying MiXCR to the RT-PCR reads. The sample records roughly 620,000 distinct CDR3 sequences, about 11% being singletons. This sample was shared with a second study, whose subject was T cells expressing NK-cell markers. This second study says: cDNA encoding TCR beta was synthesized via 5'RACE template switching incorporating UMIs.

This specimen was PBMCs from blood, taken on the day of vaccination. All receptors come from a man aged 45 to 65 who received an inactivated influenza vaccine.

V usage is TRBV14 and J usage is TRBJ2-2; no definite D call. The CDR3 consists of 16 residues. V dropped 0 bases and J dropped 4 bases, with 12 bases sitting between them. The germline V gene has CDR1 SGHDN and CDR2 FVKESK. The CDR3 protein is CASSQDGQVFTGELFF. In DNA form, the CDR3 reads TGTGCCAGCAGCCAAGATGGCCAAGTCTTCACCGGGGAGCTGTTTTTT.

This clonotype was seen only a few times. The chain couples TRBV15 to TRBJ2-1; 12 positions agree with TRBD2. This CDR3 contains 21 residues. The J segment lost 1 base and the V segment lost 6 bases, leaving 19 bases of the junction unmatched. CDR1 and CDR2 from the germline V gene are LNHNV and YYDKDF (reference sequence). DNA of the CDR3: TGTGCCACCAGTAAGAGGTTTATGGGACTAGCGGGTCGTCGGTCCTACAATGAGCAGTTCTTC. As protein: CATSKRFMGLAGRRSYNEQFF.

This clonotype has more than one count but fewer than ten. The chain has TRBV5-1 and TRBJ2-3, with TRBD1 as a possible D gene (6 bases). V was trimmed by 4 bases and J by 6 bases, leaving 15 bases between them. This CDR3 is built from 14 residues. Germline values: CDR1 SGHRS, CDR2 YFSETQ. The CDR3 DNA is TGCGCCAGCAGCACAGACAGGTTCGGGGATACGCAGTATTTT. Its protein product is CASSTDRFGDTQYF. The variable domain in full, completed from reference TRBV5-1 and TRBJ2-3, reads KAGVTQTPRYLIKTRGQQVTLSCSPISGHRSVSWYQQTPGQGLQFLFEYFSETQRNKGNFPGRFSGRQFSNSRSEMNVSTLELGDSALYLCASSTDRFGDTQYFGPGTRLTVL.

The table lists this clonotype with many counts. The chain has TRBV4-1 and TRBJ1-5, with D perhaps TRBD1 (5 bases). The ends were cut back, 0 bases at V and 5 bases at J, with 8 bases in the middle. The V gene's germline CDR1 is MGHRA and CDR2 YSYEKL. The CDR3 totals 14 residues. In DNA form, the CDR3 reads TGCGCCAGCAGCCAAGAATCAGGGTATCAGCCCCAGCATTTT. This encodes CASSQESGYQPQHF.

This chain connects TRBV20-1 to TRBJ2-1; D may be TRBD1 (5 bases). Deletions cut 3 bases from V and 2 bases from J, with 11 bases between. This CDR3 has 14 residues. Germline-derived CDR1 and CDR2 are DFQATT and SNEGSKA (reference sequence). Here the CDR3 reads CSARRQTAYNEQFF. In DNA form, the CDR3 reads TGCAGTGCTAGGAGACAGACAGCCTACAATGAGCAGTTCTTC.

This clonotype came up many times. The chain joins TRBV28 to TRBJ2-2, with TRBD1 matching over 7 bases. CDR1 and CDR2 from the germline V gene are MDHEN and SYDVKM. J lost 6 bases, V lost 5 bases, and 12 bases had no gene match. This CDR3 spans 16 amino acids. CDR3 nucleotides: TGTGCCAGCAGTGTCCAGGGACAGCTGACACCCGGGGAGCTGTTTTTT. Translated, it gives CASSVQGQLTPGELFF.

This clonotype was counted a few times. This chain joins TRBV4-3 and TRBJ1-2; D is ambiguous. V lost 0 bases and J lost 3, with 14 bases in between. Germline V CDR1 and CDR2: LGHNA, YSLEER. CDR3 length: 16 amino acids. For the CDR3, the DNA is TGCGCCAGCAGCCAAGATTGGGCCCTTGGGTACTATGGCTACACCTTC. This codes for CASSQDWALGYYGYTF.

The rearrangement uses TRBV7-9 and TRBJ2-7; D may be TRBD1 or TRBD2 (5 bases each). The ends were cut back, 1 base at V and 3 bases at J, with 7 bases in the middle. The CDR3 loop spans 13 amino acids. Germline V lookup: CDR1 SEHNR, CDR2 FQNEAQ (reference sequence). CDR3 in DNA: TGTGCCAGCAGCTTAGGGGACCACTACGAGCAGTACTTC. This codes for CASSLGDHYEQYF.